Listed here are 28 T cell receptor beta chains from one sample, sequenced in a study of T cells after yellow fever vaccination. Using its own MiXCR run on the 5' RACE reads, TCRdb lists one record per CDR3 protein. The sample has some 120,000 distinct CDR3 sequences, 13% to 15% seen once. The input for sequencing was CD8+ T cells sorted from PBMCs, taken 5 days after the yellow fever booster vaccination. Receptor source: a man between 18 and 35 years old who received the YFV17D yellow fever vaccine.

The J gene is TRBJ2-7, the V gene TRBV7-9; D remains unclear. From germline, CDR1 is SEHNR and CDR2 FQNEAQ (reference sequence). V dropped 5 bases and J dropped 7 bases, with 15 bases sitting between them. This CDR3 is 13 amino acids long. CDR3 coding DNA: TGTGCCAGCAGCCAATCCCTCCTCTTAGAGCAGTACGTC. Translating gives CASSQSLLLEQYV.

Only a few counts were recorded for this clonotype. The V gene is TRBV7-2, the J gene TRBJ2-1; a weak D match, TRBD2 (5 bases). Germline loops: CDR1 SGHTA, CDR2 FQGNSA. CDR3 length equals 17 residues. Trimming cost V 2 bases and J 7 bases, with 21 bases left between them. DNA of the CDR3: TGTGCCAGCAGCTTAATGAGGTTTCCGCGGCCGGGGAATGAGCAGTTCTTC. Protein: CASSLMRFPRPGNEQFF.

The DNA of the CDR3 is TGTGCCAGCAGCTCCCGTCGTGAGGAGACCACAGATACGCAGTATTTT. This translates into CASSSRREETTDTQYF. This chain links TRBV11-2 with TRBJ2-3; D is ambiguous. Looked up from germline, CDR1 is SGHAT and CDR2 is FQNNGV. The ends were cut back, 4 bases at V and 2 bases at J, with 16 bases in the middle. The CDR3 consists of 16 residues.

This clonotype was observed many times. The genes are TRBV19 and TRBJ2-3; no reliable D call. Looked up from germline, CDR1 is LNHDA and CDR2 is SQIVND (reference sequence). V was cut by 2 bases and J by 5 bases, with 8 bases left in between. CDR3 length: 13 amino acids. CDR3 sequence: CASSIRPLDTQYF. The CDR3, as DNA: TGTGCCAGTAGTATAAGGCCGCTAGATACGCAGTATTTT. Variable domain in full (rest from reference TRBV19 and TRBJ2-3): DGGITQSPKYLFRKEGQNVTLSCEQNLNHDAMYWYRQDPGQGLRLIYYSQIVNDFQKGDIAEGYSVSREKKESFPLTVTSAQKNPTAFYLCASSIRPLDTQYFGPGTRLTVL.

There are a few counts of this clonotype. The rearrangement joins TRBV12-3 or TRBV12-4 to TRBJ1-2; D unclear. The CDR3 sequence is 17 residues long. V shed 1 base and J shed 2 bases, with 17 bases lying between them. CDR3 protein: CASSLVPFGVLNYGYTF. The CDR3 DNA reads as TGTGCCAGCAGTTTAGTTCCTTTCGGGGTTTTGAACTATGGCTACACCTTC.

The chain recombines TRBV19 with TRBJ2-3; D not resolved. The CDR3 runs 15 residues. From germline, CDR1 is LNHDA and CDR2 SQIVND (reference sequence). With 1 base removed from V and 1 base from J, the gap between germline ends came to 9 bases. CDR3 in DNA: TGTGCCAGTAGTATAGCTGGGGTGGGCACAGATACGCAGTATTTT. Translating gives CASSIAGVGTDTQYF.

This clonotype turned up a few times. V gene TRBV5-4 combines with J gene TRBJ2-7; no firm D call. The CDR3 is made up of 14 amino acids. V was pared by 0 bases and J by 3 bases, with 10 bases between. In germline, CDR1 is SGHNT, CDR2 YYREEE (reference sequence). The CDR3 here is CASSLGPEDYEQYF. The CDR3 DNA reads as TGTGCCAGCAGCTTGGGGCCAGAAGACTACGAGCAGTACTTC.

The V call is TRBV6-6, the J call TRBJ2-1, with D uncertain. Germline V gives CDR1 MNHNY, CDR2 SVGAGI (reference sequence). V was pared by 4 bases and J by 8 bases, with 6 bases between. This CDR3 is 11 amino acids long. CDR3 amino acids: CASSLIYEQFF. CDR3 sequence (DNA): TGTGCCAGCAGTTTGATCTATGAGCAGTTCTTC.

V is TRBV11-2 and J is TRBJ1-1; D perhaps matches TRBD1 (5 bases). Germline assignment: CDR1 SGHAT and CDR2 FQNNGV. Trimming took 2 bases from V and 3 from J, leaving 13 bases between them. There are 15 residues in the CDR3. The CDR3 sequence: CASSLLAGIHTEAFF. CDR3 nucleotide sequence: TGTGCCAGCAGCTTATTAGCAGGGATTCACACTGAAGCTTTCTTT. The variable domain in full, with the rest retrieved from reference TRBV11-2 and TRBJ1-1, is EAGVAQSPRYKIIEKRQSVAFWCNPISGHATLYWYQQILGQGPKLLIQFQNNGVVDDSQLPKDRFSAERLKGVDSTLKIQPAKLEDSAVYLCASSLLAGIHTEAFFGQGTRLTVV.

This clonotype was found a few times. The chain combines TRBV7-9 with TRBJ2-3; D unclear. Deletions cut 4 bases from V and 4 bases from J, with 21 bases between. CDR3 length equals 17 residues. Germline-derived CDR1 and CDR2 are SEHNR and FQNEAQ (reference sequence). The CDR3 region is CASSSQRTRITADTQYF. The DNA of the CDR3 is TGTGCCAGCAGCTCCCAGCGCACAAGGATTACAGCAGATACGCAGTATTTT. Full variable domain (remainder filled in from reference TRBV7-9 and TRBJ2-3): DTGVSQNPRHKITKRGQNVTFRCDPISEHNRLYWYRQTLGQGPEFLTYFQNEAQLEKSRLLSDRFSAERPKGSFSTLEIQRTEQGDSAMYLCASSSQRTRITADTQYFGPGTRLTVL.

The V and J genes are TRBV12-3 or TRBV12-4 and TRBJ2-5; D not resolved. The CDR3 covers 13 residues. Trimming removed 8 bases from V and 2 bases from J, with 12 bases in between. CDR3 DNA: TGTGCCAGCTCCCGGCATCCACAAGAGACCCAGTACTTC. As protein: CASSRHPQETQYF.

This clonotype was seen a handful of times. The chain has TRBV15 and TRBJ2-3, with 7 bases lining up with TRBD2. With 2 bases clipped from V and 4 bases from J, the junction kept 6 bases outside the gene matches. Germline CDR1 and CDR2: LNHNV and YYDKDF (reference sequence). CDR3 length equals 15 residues. The CDR3 loop is CATSRFGGKADTQYF. DNA for the CDR3: TGTGCCACCAGCAGATTCGGGGGGAAGGCAGATACGCAGTATTTT.

The table lists this clonotype with a few counts. V is TRBV15 and J is TRBJ2-3; TRBD2 might be the D (5 bases). The length of the CDR3 is 15 residues. Trimming left V 4 bases short and J 2 bases short, with 13 bases between. Germline CDR1 LNHNV, CDR2 YYDKDF (reference sequence). CDR3 coding DNA: TGTGCCACCAGCACCCAACCCGGGGTCACAGATACGCAGTATTTT. This encodes CATSTQPGVTDTQYF.

This clonotype appeared a few times. This rearrangement joins TRBV4-3 to TRBJ1-1, with 7 bases matching TRBD1. Germline lookup yields CDR1 LGHNA and CDR2 YSLEER. Trimming cost V 0 bases and J 5 bases; bases outside gene matches: 3. This CDR3 has 14 residues. CDR3 nucleotide sequence: TGCGCCAGCAGCCAAGAGACAGGGCGTACTGAAGCTTTCTTT. It specifies CASSQETGRTEAFF.

The sample holds a few counts of this clonotype. V gene TRBV7-9 combines with J gene TRBJ1-4; D call uncertain. V lost 0 bases, J lost 3 bases, and 5 bases lay in between. CDR3 length: 14 residues. Germline CDR1 SEHNR, CDR2 FQNEAQ (reference sequence). CDR3 amino acids: CASSLAFANEKLFF. In nucleotides, the CDR3 is TGTGCCAGCAGCTTAGCTTTCGCTAATGAAAAACTGTTTTTT.

This clonotype appeared a few times. The chain has TRBV27 and TRBJ2-3; 8 bases agree with TRBD2. V shed 5 bases, J shed 0 bases, and the junction held 4 bases outside the gene matches. This CDR3 has 15 residues. Germline V lookup: CDR1 MNHEY, CDR2 SMNVEV (reference sequence). CDR3 sequence reads: CASSGVAGSTDTQYF. As DNA, the CDR3 is TGTGCCAGCAGTGGAGTAGCGGGGAGCACAGATACGCAGTATTTT.

This clonotype has more than one count but fewer than ten. V and J are TRBV25-1 and TRBJ1-1, with D maybe TRBD1 (5 bases). CDR1 and CDR2 from the germline V gene are MGHDK and SYGVNS. Trimming removed 2 bases from V and 2 bases from J, with 12 bases in between. This CDR3 spans 15 amino acids. The CDR3 DNA is TGTGCCAGCAGTGAACGTGGGGGGTTAAACACTGAAGCTTTCTTT. This gives the protein CASSERGGLNTEAFF. Full variable domain (rest looked up from reference TRBV25-1 and TRBJ1-1): EADIYQTPRYLVIGTGKKITLECSQTMGHDKMYWYQQDPGMELHLIHYSYGVNSTEKGDLSSESTVSRIRTEHFPLTLESARPSHTSQYLCASSERGGLNTEAFFGQGTRLTVV.

The gene calls are TRBV6-5 and TRBJ2-1, with TRBD2 matching 9 bases. Germline lookup yields CDR1 MNHEY and CDR2 SVGAGI. The ends lost 1 base at V and 3 bases at J; junction bases unmatched: 1. CDR3 length equals 15 residues. CDR3 amino acids: CASSYFSGGYNEQFF. CDR3 DNA sequence: TGTGCCAGCAGTTACTTTAGCGGGGGCTACAATGAGCAGTTCTTC.

This clonotype was seen only a few times. V and J are TRBV28 and TRBJ1-5, with D perhaps TRBD1 (6 bases). With 6 bases removed from V and 8 bases from J, the gap between germline ends came to 14 bases. The CDR3 is 13 amino acids. In germline, CDR1 is MDHEN, CDR2 SYDVKM. The CDR3 reads CASRGGGPKPQHF. The CDR3 region has the DNA TGTGCCAGCAGAGGGGGGGGTCCCAAGCCCCAGCATTTT.

The rearrangement links TRBV7-9 to TRBJ2-1; 7 positions agree with TRBD2. This CDR3 region has 13 residues. With 10 bases clipped from V and 9 bases from J, the junction kept 12 bases outside the gene matches. Germline CDR1 SEHNR, CDR2 FQNEAQ (reference sequence). CDR3 amino acids: CATKRSGVGEQFF. DNA for the CDR3: TGTGCCACCAAACGCAGCGGGGTTGGTGAGCAGTTCTTC.

This clonotype has a handful of counts. The rearrangement links TRBV28 to TRBJ2-4, with 7 bases lining up with TRBD2. Germline V CDR1 and CDR2: MDHEN, SYDVKM. J lost 0 bases, V lost 4 bases, and 15 bases had no gene match. This CDR3 is built from 19 residues. CDR3 loop: CASSYYTKAGSLAKNIQYF. The CDR3 DNA sequence: TGTGCCAGCAGTTACTACACGAAAGCGGGGTCCTTAGCCAAAAACATTCAGTACTTC.

This clonotype has more than one count but fewer than ten. The chain combines TRBV12-3 or TRBV12-4 with TRBJ1-1; TRBD1 is a possible D gene (6 bases). V was cut by 8 bases and J by 1 base, with 17 bases left in between. The CDR3 contains 15 residues. This CDR3 reads CASLNSGTWNTEAFF. CDR3 nucleotides: TGTGCCAGCCTAAATTCCGGGACATGGAACACTGAAGCTTTCTTT.

Only a few counts were recorded for this clonotype. The rearrangement links TRBV4-1 to TRBJ1-6; TRBD1 aligns across 7 bases. The CDR3 runs to 16 residues. The J segment lost 8 bases and the V segment lost 3 bases, leaving 10 bases of the junction unmatched. Germline CDR1 MGHRA, CDR2 YSYEKL. The DNA for the CDR3 is TGCGCCAGCAGCCAGCAAAAGGGGGCAGGGGATTCACCCCTCCACTTT. Encoded protein: CASSQQKGAGDSPLHF.

V usage is TRBV6-6 and J usage is TRBJ2-3; 13 bases match TRBD2. Germline V CDR1 and CDR2: MNHNY, SVGAGI (reference sequence). V trimming: 6 bases; J trimming: 6 bases; junction bases outside the gene matches: 12. The CDR3 has 17 residues. CDR3 sequence (DNA): TGTGCCAGCAGCCGCACCACTAGCGGGGGGGCCCAGGATACGCAGTATTTT. Amino acids: CASSRTTSGGAQDTQYF.

The J gene is TRBJ2-3, the V gene TRBV20-1, with 7 nucleotides matching TRBD2. Germline CDR1 and CDR2: DFQATT and SNEGSKA (reference sequence). J lost 1 base, V lost 3 bases, and 16 bases had no gene match. The CDR3 is made up of 18 amino acids. CDR3 loop: CSASIPRGSRGGTDTQYF. CDR3 bases: TGCAGTGCTAGTATCCCACGGGGGAGCCGGGGGGGCACAGATACGCAGTATTTT.

This sequence joins TRBV6-5 and TRBJ2-2; D not resolved. The CDR3 is made up of 14 amino acids. Trimming removed 5 bases from V and 3 bases from J, with 10 bases in between. Looked up from germline, CDR1 is MNHEY and CDR2 is SVGAGI. CDR3 protein: CASSPRVDTGELFF. The CDR3 DNA is TGTGCCAGCAGTCCTCGGGTCGACACCGGGGAGCTGTTTTTT.

V gene TRBV11-2 combines with J gene TRBJ2-1; 10 bases are a match to TRBD1. This CDR3 has 15 amino acids. Germline V lookup: CDR1 SGHAT, CDR2 FQNNGV. V was clipped by 3 bases and J by 6 bases; unmatched bases: 5. In nucleotides, the CDR3 is TGTGCCAGCAGCTTCGGAGGGACAGGGGTCAATGAGCAGTTCTTC. The encoded protein is CASSFGGTGVNEQFF.

The DNA for the CDR3 is TGTGCCAGCAGCCAAAGAGAAACCGGGGAGCTGTTTTTT. It is translated as CASSQRETGELFF. The rearrangement joins TRBV7-6 to TRBJ2-2; no reliable D call. Germline-derived CDR1 and CDR2 are SGHVS and FNYEAQ. The CDR3 contains 13 residues. Trimming removed 5 bases at V and 5 bases at J, with 9 bases between. The variable domain in full, with the rest retrieved from reference TRBV7-6 and TRBJ2-2, is GAGVSQSPRYKVTKRGQDVALRCDPISGHVSLYWYRQALGQGPEFLTYFNYEAQQDKSGLPNDRFSAERPEGSISTLTIQRTEQRDSAMYRCASSQRETGELFFGEGSRLTVL.